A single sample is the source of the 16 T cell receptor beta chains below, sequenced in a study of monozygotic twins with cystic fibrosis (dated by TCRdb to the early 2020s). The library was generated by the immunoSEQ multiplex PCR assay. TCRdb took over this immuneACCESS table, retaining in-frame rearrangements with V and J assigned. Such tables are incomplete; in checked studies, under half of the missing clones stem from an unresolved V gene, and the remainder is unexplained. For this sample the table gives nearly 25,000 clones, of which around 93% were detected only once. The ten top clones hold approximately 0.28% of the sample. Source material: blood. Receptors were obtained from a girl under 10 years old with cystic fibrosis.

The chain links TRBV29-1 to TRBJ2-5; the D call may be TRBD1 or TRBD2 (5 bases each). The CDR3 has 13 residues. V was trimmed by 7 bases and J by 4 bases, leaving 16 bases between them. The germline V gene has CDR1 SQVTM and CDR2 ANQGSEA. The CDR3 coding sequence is TGCAGCGCCCGCCAGTGGGGGATAGAGACCCAGTACTTC. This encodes CSARQWGIETQYF. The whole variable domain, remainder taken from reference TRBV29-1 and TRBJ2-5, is SAVISQKPSRDICQRGTSLTIQCQVDSQVTMMFWYRQQPGQSLTLIATANQGSEATYESGFVIDKFPISRPNLTFSTLTVSNMSPEDSSIYLCSARQWGIETQYFGPGTRLLVL.

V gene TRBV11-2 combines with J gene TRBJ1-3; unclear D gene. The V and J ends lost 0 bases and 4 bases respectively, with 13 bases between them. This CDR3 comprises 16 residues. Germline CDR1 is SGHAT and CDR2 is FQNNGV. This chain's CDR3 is CASSLDWPFGGNTIYF. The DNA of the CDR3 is TGTGCCAGCAGCTTAGATTGGCCTTTCGGGGGAAACACCATATATTTT.

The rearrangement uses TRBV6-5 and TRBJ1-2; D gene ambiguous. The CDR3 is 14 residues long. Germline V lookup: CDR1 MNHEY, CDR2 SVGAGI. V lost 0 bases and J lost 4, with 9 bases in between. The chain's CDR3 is CASSYSGNPYGYTF. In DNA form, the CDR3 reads TGTGCCAGCAGTTACTCAGGGAATCCCTATGGCTACACCTTC.

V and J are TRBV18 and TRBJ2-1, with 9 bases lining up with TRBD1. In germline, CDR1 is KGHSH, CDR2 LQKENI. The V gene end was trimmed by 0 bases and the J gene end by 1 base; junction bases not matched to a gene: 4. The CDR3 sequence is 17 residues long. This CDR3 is CASSPPEDRGSYNEQFF. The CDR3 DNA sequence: TGTGCCAGCTCACCACCGGAGGACAGGGGATCCTACAATGAGCAGTTCTTC.

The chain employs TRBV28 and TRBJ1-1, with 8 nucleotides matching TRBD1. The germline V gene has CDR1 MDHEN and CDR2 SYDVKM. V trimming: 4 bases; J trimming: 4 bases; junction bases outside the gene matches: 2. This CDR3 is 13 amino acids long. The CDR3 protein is CASSYTGGTEAFF. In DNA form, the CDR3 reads TGTGCCAGCAGTTACACAGGGGGCACTGAAGCTTTCTTT.

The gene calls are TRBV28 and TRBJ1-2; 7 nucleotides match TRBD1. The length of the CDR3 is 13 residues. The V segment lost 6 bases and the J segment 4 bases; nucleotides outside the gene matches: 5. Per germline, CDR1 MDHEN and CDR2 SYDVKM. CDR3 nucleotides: TGTGCCAGCAGAAGCCAGGGGGGCTATGGCTACACCTTC. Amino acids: CASRSQGGYGYTF.

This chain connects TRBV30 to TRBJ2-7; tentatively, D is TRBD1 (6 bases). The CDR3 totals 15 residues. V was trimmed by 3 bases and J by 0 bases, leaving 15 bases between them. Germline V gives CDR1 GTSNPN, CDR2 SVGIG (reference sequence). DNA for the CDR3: TGTGCCTGGAGCTGGGCACAGGGTAACTCCTACGAGCAGTACTTC. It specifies CAWSWAQGNSYEQYF.

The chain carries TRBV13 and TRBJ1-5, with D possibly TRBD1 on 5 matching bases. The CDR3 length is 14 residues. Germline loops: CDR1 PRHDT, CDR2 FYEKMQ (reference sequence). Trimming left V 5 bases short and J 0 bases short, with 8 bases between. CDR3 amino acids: CASSARASNQPQHF. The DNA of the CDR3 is TGTGCCAGCAGCGCCAGGGCTAGCAATCAGCCCCAGCATTTT.

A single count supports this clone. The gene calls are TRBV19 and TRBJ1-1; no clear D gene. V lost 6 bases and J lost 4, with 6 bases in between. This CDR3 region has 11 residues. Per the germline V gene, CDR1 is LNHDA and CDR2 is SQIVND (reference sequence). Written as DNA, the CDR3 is TGTGCCAGTAGAAGGGTCACTGAAGCTTTCTTT. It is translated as CASRRVTEAFF.

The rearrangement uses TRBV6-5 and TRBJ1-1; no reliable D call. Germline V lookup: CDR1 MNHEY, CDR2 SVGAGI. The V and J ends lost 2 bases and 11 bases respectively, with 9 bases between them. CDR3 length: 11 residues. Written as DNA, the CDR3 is TGTGCCAGCAGTTACGTTAGTGGGGCTTTCTTT. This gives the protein CASSYVSGAFF.

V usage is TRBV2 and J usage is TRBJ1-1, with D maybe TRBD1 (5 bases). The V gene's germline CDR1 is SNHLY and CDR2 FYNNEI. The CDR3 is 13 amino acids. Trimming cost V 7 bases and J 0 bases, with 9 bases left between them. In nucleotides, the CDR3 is TGTGCCAGCATATGGGGGTTGAACACTGAAGCTTTCTTT. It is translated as CASIWGLNTEAFF.

CDR3: CAWMGQNYGYTF. CDR3 nucleotides: TGTGCCTGGATGGGGCAGAACTATGGCTACACCTTC. V is TRBV30 and J is TRBJ1-2, with D perhaps TRBD1 (5 bases). The CDR3 extends over 12 amino acids. The germline gives CDR1 GTSNPN, CDR2 SVGIG (reference sequence). Trimming removed 4 bases from V and 2 bases from J, with 8 bases in between. Supplemented by reference TRBV30 and TRBJ1-2, the full variable domain reads SQTIHQWPATLVQPVGSPLSLECTVEGTSNPNLYWYRQAAGRGLQLLFYSVGIGQISSEVPQNLSASRPQDRQFILSSKKLLLSDSGFYLCAWMGQNYGYTFGSGTRLTVV.

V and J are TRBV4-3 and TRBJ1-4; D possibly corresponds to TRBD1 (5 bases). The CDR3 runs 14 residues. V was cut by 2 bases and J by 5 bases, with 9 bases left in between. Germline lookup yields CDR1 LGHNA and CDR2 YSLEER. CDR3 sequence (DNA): TGCGCCAGCAGCCAACAGGGTTTGAATGAAAAACTGTTTTTT. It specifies CASSQQGLNEKLFF.

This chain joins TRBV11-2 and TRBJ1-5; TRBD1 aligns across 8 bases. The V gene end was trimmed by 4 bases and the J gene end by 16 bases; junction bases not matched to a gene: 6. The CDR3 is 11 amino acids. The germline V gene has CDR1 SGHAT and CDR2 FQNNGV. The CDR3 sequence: CASSSDRVLHF. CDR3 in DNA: TGTGCCAGCAGCTCGGACAGGGTCCTACATTTT.

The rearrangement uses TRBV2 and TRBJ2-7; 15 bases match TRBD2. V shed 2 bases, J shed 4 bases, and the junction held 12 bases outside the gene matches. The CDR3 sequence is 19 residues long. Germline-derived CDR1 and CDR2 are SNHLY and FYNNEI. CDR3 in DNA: TGTGCCAGCAGTGAATTCGCGGAGGAGGGGACTAGCGGGAGGTACGAGCAGTACTTC. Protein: CASSEFAEEGTSGRYEQYF.

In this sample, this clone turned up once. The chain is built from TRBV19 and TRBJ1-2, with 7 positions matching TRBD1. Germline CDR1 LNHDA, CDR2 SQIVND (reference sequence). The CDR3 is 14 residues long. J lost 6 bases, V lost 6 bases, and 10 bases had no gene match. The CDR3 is CASSVQGGGNGYTF. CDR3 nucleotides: TGTGCCAGTAGCGTGCAGGGGGGTGGAAATGGCTACACCTTC.